One T cell receptor beta chain is described in this entry. Its antigen is currently unknown. Per the germline V gene, CDR1 is MDHEN and CDR2 is SYDVKM. The ends lost 8 bases at V and 4 bases at J; junction bases unmatched: 9. The CDR3 sequence is 15 residues long. The data derive from a study of T cell repertoires in cytomegalovirus infection. Overall study: Signatures in public TCR beta sequences pointed to both CMV infection and matching HLA type.

Study-level findings and limits: There were HLA-C-restricted CMV-specific TCR beta clonotypes dominating the ex vivo response. CMV carriers having the relevant HLA were flagged by cumulative public TCR beta family frequency.

TCRdb processed the reads anew with MiXCR; each CDR3 protein has one entry. The data contain around 230,000 distinct CDR3 sequences, roughly 6.5% of them singletons. The receptor was isolated from a human donor in good health (CMV status not recorded). Some clones in this sample may be carry-over from other donors' samples. The source material was PBMCs. The chain links TRBV28 to TRBJ2-4, with 9 nucleotides matching TRBD1. CDR3 DNA sequence: TGTGCCAGCGGAACAGGGGGCGCAAGGAAAAACATTCAGTACTTC. This gives the protein CASGTGGARKNIQYF.